Below are 5 T cell receptor beta chains sequenced from a single sample in a study of T cell changes during pregnancy in multiple sclerosis (dated by TCRdb to between 2017 and 2020). The method was the immunoSEQ multiplex PCR assay. TCRdb mirrors the immuneACCESS table, restricted to in-frame sequences. Some clones are absent from its copies; in checked studies, under half trace to an unresolved V gene, and the reason for the others is unknown. The sample table shows approximately 90,000 clones, and 85% to 95% are seen once. Approximately 0.9% of the sample is held by the ten biggest clonotypes. Sequencing used peripheral blood, obtained before pregnancy. These receptors came from a female donor with multiple sclerosis, enrolled in a pregnancy study.

This clone has just one count. The chain couples TRBV27 to TRBJ1-1; weak D call: TRBD1 (5 bases). CDR3 length equals 14 residues. Per the germline V gene, CDR1 is MNHEY and CDR2 is SMNVEV (reference sequence). Trimming stripped 5 bases from V and 6 bases from J, with 16 bases between. The CDR3 protein is CASSLTVPGAEAFF. The CDR3 bases are TGTGCCAGCAGTCTGACAGTCCCTGGAGCTGAAGCTTTCTTT.

The rearrangement links TRBV7-2 to TRBJ2-5; TRBD2 matches at 9 bases. CDR3 length: 14 residues. Germline V gene data show CDR1 as SGHTA and CDR2 as FQGNSA. V shed 5 bases and J 2 bases; nucleotides not matched to a gene: 3. CDR3: CASSLTSGQETQYF. In DNA, the CDR3 is TGTGCCAGCAGCCTGACTAGCGGACAAGAGACCCAGTACTTC. Complete variable domain (other parts from reference TRBV7-2 and TRBJ2-5): GAGVSQSPSNKVTEKGKDVELRCDPISGHTALYWYRQSLGQGLEFLIYFQGNSAPDKSGLPSDRFSAERTGGSVSTLTIQRTQQEDSAVYLCASSLTSGQETQYFGPGTRLLVL.

The V call is TRBV7-9, the J call TRBJ1-1, with D uncertain. Between the trimmed V and J ends, which lost 8 bases and 3 bases, there was a span of 10 bases. This CDR3 has 12 amino acids. In germline, CDR1 is SEHNR, CDR2 FQNEAQ (reference sequence). The CDR3: CASEEGDTEAFF. The CDR3 bases are TGTGCCAGCGAGGAAGGCGACACTGAAGCTTTCTTT. Filled out from reference TRBV7-9 and TRBJ1-1, the complete variable domain reads DTGVSQNPRHKITKRGQNVTFRCDPISEHNRLYWYRQTLGQGPEFLTYFQNEAQLEKSRLLSDRFSAERPKGSFSTLEIQRTEQGDSAMYLCASEEGDTEAFFGQGTRLTVV.

The chain combines TRBV6-4 with TRBJ2-7; TRBD1 agrees at 7 bases. The J segment lost 0 bases and the V segment lost 3 bases, leaving 5 bases of the junction unmatched. CDR1 MRHNA and CDR2 SNTAGT come from the germline V gene. This CDR3 region has 15 residues. The DNA of the CDR3 is TGTGCCAGCAGTGAAGAAAAGGGGGCCTCCTACGAGCAGTACTTC. As protein: CASSEEKGASYEQYF.

A single count supports this clone. Different DNA sequences within this sample yield the same CDR3. V gene TRBV7-2 combines with J gene TRBJ2-7, with D maybe TRBD1 (5 bases). V lost 2 bases and J 2 bases, leaving 7 bases between the germline ends. CDR1 and CDR2 (germline): SGHTA, FQGNSA. This CDR3 has 13 amino acids. The CDR3 protein is CASSLNRPYEQYF. CDR3 in DNA: TGTGCCAGCAGCTTAAACAGGCCCTACGAGCAGTACTTC.